This TCR beta chain was obtained from a study of shared clonotypes between healthy human individuals. Overall study findings and caveats: It was the non-shared clonotypes that had lower generation probabilities than clonotypes shared by all four donors.

The donors, all of them Caucasian adults, lived in Nashville, Tennessee. The CDR3 sequence is 15 residues long. Looked up from germline, CDR1 is MNHEY and CDR2 is SVGAGI. The germline V and J ends were trimmed by 4 bases and 0 bases, with 11 bases remaining between them. Some clones are missing from TCRdb's copy, which holds only in-frame ones; the method was immunoSEQ multiplex PCR. The sample comprises about 960,000 clones, approximately 76% of which are singletons, and about 1.5% rests with the top ten. Concerning this clone: Its antigen is as yet unknown.

The genes are TRBV6-5 and TRBJ2-3; tentative D call: TRBD2 (6 bases). The specimen sequenced was memory CD4+ T cells sorted from blood. This sample's subset: CD45RA-negative fraction. The clonotype originates from a man between 18 and 29 years old in good health. In DNA form, the CDR3 reads TGTGCCAGCAGTTGGTGGGGGGACAGCACAGATACGCAGTATTTT. Its protein product is CASSWWGDSTDTQYF.